The rows below give T cell receptor beta chains drawn from one sample of a study of T cells in Graves' hyperthyroidism and ophthalmopathy. Each CDR3 protein gets one entry after TCRdb re-called the multiplex PCR reads with MiXCR. The sample shows 400,000 to 550,000 distinct CDR3 sequences, about 24% of them seen only once. Sequences were obtained from blood. The source is a woman in her 30s with Graves' ophthalmopathy. Each CDR3 is given with its conserved first and last residue. Each record gives: J gene, D gene, clone size, V gene, CDR3 DNA, CDR3 protein. A D gene is named only where the DNA matches it firmly. Where a row states a size, it is once, few, many or the class of an expanded clone; other rows omit it.

J gene: TRBJ1-3
D gene: NA
clone size: NA
V gene: TRBV20-1
CDR3 DNA: TGCAGTGCTACCGAACAGGACTCTGGAAACACCATATATTTT
CDR3 protein: CSATEQDSGNTIYF

J gene: TRBJ2-7
D gene: TRBD2
clone size: few
V gene: TRBV6-1
CDR3 DNA: TGTGCCAGCAGTGAATGGGAAGCGGGAGGGTTGGAGCAGTACTTC
CDR3 protein: CASSEWEAGGLEQYF

J gene: TRBJ2-2
D gene: NA
clone size: many
V gene: TRBV6-1
CDR3 DNA: TGTGCCAGCGCAAAGGGGGCGAACACCGGGGAGCTGTTTTTT
CDR3 protein: CASAKGANTGELFF

J gene: TRBJ2-7
D gene: NA
clone size: NA
V gene: TRBV7-2
CDR3 DNA: TGTGCCAGCAGCTCTCAACGGGCCTACGAGCAGTACTTC
CDR3 protein: CASSSQRAYEQYF

J gene: TRBJ2-7
D gene: NA
clone size: NA
V gene: TRBV20-1
CDR3 DNA: TGCAGTGCTAATGACTTAGACCACGAGCAGTACTTC
CDR3 protein: CSANDLDHEQYF

J gene: TRBJ2-7
D gene: NA
clone size: many
V gene: TRBV6-1
CDR3 DNA: TGTGCCAGCAGTGAGGAGGGTCTAAGCTACGAGCAGTACTTC
CDR3 protein: CASSEEGLSYEQYF

J gene: TRBJ2-5
D gene: NA
clone size: many
V gene: TRBV7-9
CDR3 DNA: TGTGCCAGCAGCTTTTTCTTGCATGAAGAGACCCAGTACTTC
CDR3 protein: CASSFFLHEETQYF

J gene: TRBJ1-1
D gene: TRBD1
clone size: many
V gene: TRBV2
CDR3 DNA: TGTGCCAGCAGTAAGGACAGGGCGGTGACTGAAGCTTTCTTT
CDR3 protein: CASSKDRAVTEAFF

J gene: TRBJ1-2
D gene: NA
clone size: many
V gene: TRBV2
CDR3 DNA: TGTGCCAGCAGTCCCCACACGCCGCAGGGCCTTGGCTACACCTTC
CDR3 protein: CASSPHTPQGLGYTF

J gene: TRBJ1-1
D gene: NA
clone size: many
V gene: TRBV3-1
CDR3 DNA: TGTGCCAGCTGGGAAGGGGGGGACACTGAAGCTTTCTTT
CDR3 protein: CASWEGGDTEAFF

J gene: TRBJ2-7
D gene: TRBD1
clone size: few
V gene: TRBV25-1
CDR3 DNA: TGTGCCAGCAGTGGATCAACAGGGGTGATCGAGCAGTACTTC
CDR3 protein: CASSGSTGVIEQYF

J gene: TRBJ1-1
D gene: TRBD1
clone size: NA
V gene: TRBV6-2/TRBV6-3
CDR3 DNA: TGTGCCTCCTTTATGTCAGGGACAGTGAACACTGAAGCTTTCTTT
CDR3 protein: CASFMSGTVNTEAFF

J gene: TRBJ2-7
D gene: TRBD2
clone size: NA
V gene: TRBV12-3/TRBV12-4
CDR3 DNA: TGTGCCAGCAGTTTAGAATCTAGCGGGCACTACGAGCAGTACTTC
CDR3 protein: CASSLESSGHYEQYF

J gene: TRBJ1-5
D gene: TRBD1
clone size: NA
V gene: TRBV18
CDR3 DNA: TGTGCCAGCTCACCCATGACAGGGGGCAAGGGGAGCAATCAGCCCCAGCATTTT
CDR3 protein: CASSPMTGGKGSNQPQHF

J gene: TRBJ1-2
D gene: NA
clone size: many
V gene: TRBV15
CDR3 DNA: TGTGCCACCAGCAGTTTCCGGGCTCTCACCTTC
CDR3 protein: CATSSFRALTF

J gene: TRBJ1-5
D gene: NA
clone size: NA
V gene: TRBV12-3/TRBV12-4
CDR3 DNA: TGTGCCAGCAGTTTTGCGCAGGGCGGGCAGCCCCAGCATTTT
CDR3 protein: CASSFAQGGQPQHF

J gene: TRBJ2-2
D gene: NA
clone size: few
V gene: TRBV7-9
CDR3 DNA: TGTGCCAGCGGCGCGGGGACAGTACGCACCGGGGAGCTGTTTTTT
CDR3 protein: CASGAGTVRTGELFF

J gene: TRBJ1-1
D gene: NA
clone size: many
V gene: TRBV5-1
CDR3 DNA: TGCGCCAGCAGCTTGTTCCCAACAGAGAACACTGAAGCTTTCTTT
CDR3 protein: CASSLFPTENTEAFF

J gene: TRBJ1-6
D gene: TRBD1
clone size: few
V gene: TRBV5-1
CDR3 DNA: TGCGCCAGCAGCCTGGAGGGCCAGGGGGGTAATTCACCCCTCCACTTT
CDR3 protein: CASSLEGQGGNSPLHF

J gene: TRBJ2-5
D gene: TRBD1
clone size: many
V gene: TRBV7-6
CDR3 DNA: TGTGCCAGCAGCCCTCAGCCAGGGGGAGAGACCCAGTACTTC
CDR3 protein: CASSPQPGGETQYF

J gene: TRBJ2-2
D gene: NA
clone size: NA
V gene: TRBV20-1
CDR3 DNA: TGCAGTGCTAGAGATATGCGAAGGTACACCGGGGAGCTGTTTTTT
CDR3 protein: CSARDMRRYTGELFF

J gene: TRBJ2-5
D gene: TRBD1
clone size: many
V gene: TRBV7-8
CDR3 DNA: TGTGCCAGCAGCGAGGGACAGGGCGTCGGGACCCAGTACTTC
CDR3 protein: CASSEGQGVGTQYF

J gene: TRBJ2-7
D gene: NA
clone size: many
V gene: TRBV6-1
CDR3 DNA: TGTGCCAGCAGTGAAGTCGGAGCCCTAGCCTACGAGCAGTACTTC
CDR3 protein: CASSEVGALAYEQYF

J gene: TRBJ2-7
D gene: NA
clone size: NA
V gene: TRBV20-1
CDR3 DNA: TGCAGTGCTAGAGATCTGAGCCCCGGGACTCACATCTCCTACGAGCAGTACTTC
CDR3 protein: CSARDLSPGTHISYEQYF

J gene: TRBJ1-2
D gene: NA
clone size: many
V gene: TRBV7-3
CDR3 DNA: TGTGCCAGCAGCCCTCTGGAGGGGGGTTCGACTAACTATGGCTACACCTTC
CDR3 protein: CASSPLEGGSTNYGYTF

J gene: TRBJ2-2
D gene: NA
clone size: NA
V gene: TRBV15
CDR3 DNA: TGTGCCACCAGCAGAGACACAATGACGTTGTTTAAAACCGGGGAGCTGTTTTTT
CDR3 protein: CATSRDTMTLFKTGELFF

J gene: TRBJ1-2
D gene: NA
clone size: many
V gene: TRBV30
CDR3 DNA: TGTGCCTGGCAACAGGGAGGTGGCTACACCTTC
CDR3 protein: CAWQQGGGYTF

J gene: TRBJ2-7
D gene: TRBD2
clone size: NA
V gene: TRBV5-5
CDR3 DNA: TGTGCCAGCAGACCCACTAGCGGCCCCTACGAGCAGTACTTC
CDR3 protein: CASRPTSGPYEQYF

J gene: TRBJ2-7
D gene: TRBD1
clone size: NA
V gene: TRBV28
CDR3 DNA: TGTGCCAGCAGAGGGGGACAGGGGGCTTTCGGCGAGCAGTACTTC
CDR3 protein: CASRGGQGAFGEQYF

J gene: TRBJ1-3
D gene: TRBD1
clone size: many
V gene: TRBV6-5
CDR3 DNA: TGTGCCAGCAGTTATTTTGGGACAGTAGGAAACACCATATATTTT
CDR3 protein: CASSYFGTVGNTIYF

J gene: TRBJ1-1
D gene: TRBD1
clone size: many
V gene: TRBV20-1
CDR3 DNA: TGCAGTGTCTCAGGGGGCCCTACGAACACTGAAGCTTTCTTT
CDR3 protein: CSVSGGPTNTEAFF

J gene: TRBJ1-2
D gene: TRBD1
clone size: NA
V gene: TRBV3-1
CDR3 DNA: TGTGCCAGCAGCCAAGGGGGACAGTTCTATGGCTACACCTTC
CDR3 protein: CASSQGGQFYGYTF

J gene: TRBJ2-7
D gene: TRBD1
clone size: NA
V gene: TRBV20-1
CDR3 DNA: TGCAGTGCTAGATTGGGACAGGGGTACGAGCAGTACTTC
CDR3 protein: CSARLGQGYEQYF

J gene: TRBJ1-1
D gene: TRBD1
clone size: many
V gene: TRBV19
CDR3 DNA: TGTGCCAGCGCCCGGACAGGGGGCTCAGCTGAAGCTTTCTTT
CDR3 protein: CASARTGGSAEAFF

J gene: TRBJ1-1
D gene: NA
clone size: few
V gene: TRBV20-1
CDR3 DNA: TGCAGTGCTAGAAATCCGAGCCGGGAAGGTACTGAAGCTTTCTTT
CDR3 protein: CSARNPSREGTEAFF

J gene: TRBJ2-5
D gene: NA
clone size: NA
V gene: TRBV5-8
CDR3 DNA: TGTGCCAGCAGCTTGGTTGTGGGGGACGGGACCCAGTACTTC
CDR3 protein: CASSLVVGDGTQYF

J gene: TRBJ2-2
D gene: NA
clone size: few
V gene: TRBV12-3/TRBV12-4
CDR3 DNA: TGTGCCAGCCCGTTGGGGTATCCGAACACCGGGGAGCTGTTTTTT
CDR3 protein: CASPLGYPNTGELFF

J gene: TRBJ1-2
D gene: NA
clone size: many
V gene: TRBV6-2/TRBV6-3
CDR3 DNA: TGTGCCAGCAGTTACGGGGGAGTCGATCCCTATGGCTACACCTTC
CDR3 protein: CASSYGGVDPYGYTF

J gene: TRBJ1-6
D gene: TRBD1
clone size: many
V gene: TRBV7-9
CDR3 DNA: TGTGCCAGCAGTTACTCCGGACAGGGTAGTTATTCACCCCTCCACTTT
CDR3 protein: CASSYSGQGSYSPLHF

J gene: TRBJ1-1
D gene: NA
clone size: many
V gene: TRBV29-1
CDR3 DNA: TGCAGCGTTTCAGGTTCGTCGGGAGCTTTCTTT
CDR3 protein: CSVSGSSGAFF

J gene: TRBJ2-7
D gene: NA
clone size: few
V gene: TRBV3-1
CDR3 DNA: TGTGCCAGCAGCCAAAGTGGCACAACCTACGAGCAGTACTTC
CDR3 protein: CASSQSGTTYEQYF

J gene: TRBJ1-1
D gene: NA
clone size: few
V gene: TRBV28
CDR3 DNA: TGTGCCAGCAGTTTAGTAGCAGTCAACACTGAAGCTTTCTTT
CDR3 protein: CASSLVAVNTEAFF

J gene: TRBJ2-5
D gene: NA
clone size: many
V gene: TRBV12-3/TRBV12-4
CDR3 DNA: TGTGCCAGCAGTCGCGACACGGGCGCGGCCCAGTACTTC
CDR3 protein: CASSRDTGAAQYF

J gene: TRBJ2-5
D gene: NA
clone size: NA
V gene: TRBV18
CDR3 DNA: TGTGCCAGCTCCCCCGCGGAGATCATCGAGACCCAGTACTTC
CDR3 protein: CASSPAEIIETQYF

J gene: TRBJ1-1
D gene: TRBD1
clone size: NA
V gene: TRBV27
CDR3 DNA: TGTGCCAGCAGTTCGGACAGGGTTATTGAAGCTTTCTTT
CDR3 protein: CASSSDRVIEAFF

J gene: TRBJ2-7
D gene: TRBD2
clone size: NA
V gene: TRBV12-3/TRBV12-4
CDR3 DNA: TGTGCCAGCAGCCCTACGGGGGGGCCCTCCTACGAGCAGTACTTC
CDR3 protein: CASSPTGGPSYEQYF

J gene: TRBJ2-4
D gene: NA
clone size: NA
V gene: TRBV7-9
CDR3 DNA: TGTGCCAGCAGCTTAGGGGCAGCCACCCTTCAGTACTTC
CDR3 protein: CASSLGAATLQYF

J gene: TRBJ1-5
D gene: NA
clone size: NA
V gene: TRBV4-1
CDR3 DNA: TGCGCCAGCAGCCAAGAGGCGGGTAGCAATCAGCCCCAGCATTTT
CDR3 protein: CASSQEAGSNQPQHF

J gene: TRBJ2-7
D gene: NA
clone size: many
V gene: TRBV20-1
CDR3 DNA: TGCAGTGCTAGCCTGGACGAGCAGTACTTC
CDR3 protein: CSASLDEQYF